Sequencing of this TCR beta chain was carried out in a study of cytomegalovirus exposure and HLA in healthy donors. Study background: Most genotyped donors, 81% of around 370, had Caucasian-associated genetic ancestry.

The PCR had 60 Vbeta and 13 Jbeta primers. Only in-frame clones appear in the TCRdb table, and some are missing; sequencing was by immunoSEQ multiplex PCR. The sample is made up of around 140,000 clones, and the top ten hold roughly 1.6% of it. V lost 6 bases, J lost 5 bases, and 11 bases lay in between. CDR3 length: 14 residues. The germline V gene has CDR1 MNHEY and CDR2 SVGAGI. Everyone who donated was a healthy bone marrow donor. In regard to this clone: The antigen is unknown.

General study results and limits: It was reportedly the case that the classifier diagnosed cytomegalovirus status with high specificity and sensitivity.

Sequenced: PBMCs. This TCR derives from a woman aged 35 to 49 in good health and CMV-seronegative. This chain uses TRBV6-5 with TRBJ1-6; tentatively, D is TRBD1 (5 bases). This chain's CDR3 is CASRSTANNSPLHF. CDR3 nucleotides: TGTGCCAGCAGGTCGACAGCAAATAATTCACCCCTCCACTTT.